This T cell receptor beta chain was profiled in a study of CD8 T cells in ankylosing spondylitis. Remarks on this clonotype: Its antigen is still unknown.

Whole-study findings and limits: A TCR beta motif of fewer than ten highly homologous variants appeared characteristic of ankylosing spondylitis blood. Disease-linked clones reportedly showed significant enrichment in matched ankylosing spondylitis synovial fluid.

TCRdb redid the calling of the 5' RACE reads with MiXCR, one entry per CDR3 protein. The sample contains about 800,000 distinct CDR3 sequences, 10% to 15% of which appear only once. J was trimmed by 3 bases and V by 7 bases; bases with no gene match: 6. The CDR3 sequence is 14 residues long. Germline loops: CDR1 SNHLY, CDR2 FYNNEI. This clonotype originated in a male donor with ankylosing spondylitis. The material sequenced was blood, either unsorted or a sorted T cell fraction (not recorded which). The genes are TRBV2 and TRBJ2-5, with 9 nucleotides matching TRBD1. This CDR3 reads CASTLRTGEETQYF. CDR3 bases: TGTGCCAGCACCCTTCGGACAGGGGAAGAGACCCAGTACTTC. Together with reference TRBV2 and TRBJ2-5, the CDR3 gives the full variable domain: EPEVTQTPSHQVTQMGQEVILRCVPISNHLYFYWYRQILGQKVEFLVSFYNNEISEKSEIFDDQFSVERPDGSNFTLKIRSTKLEDSAMYFCASTLRTGEETQYFGPGTRLLVL.